The T cell receptor (beta chain) under discussion was sequenced for a study of post-analysis software for immune sequencing data. For the study at large: Relapsing-remitting, secondary progressive and progressive-relapsing forms of multiple sclerosis all featured among disease courses.

Overall study findings and caveats: F measure grouped same-batch samples tightly together. Compared with controls, patients showed significantly lower normalized Chao1 diversity.

Each TCR beta cDNA library carried unique molecular identifiers. Input amounts of about 0.95 to 11 million T cells were used. These gave roughly 500,000 cDNA molecules, so each molecule approximated one T cell. Using its own MiXCR run on the PCR reads, TCRdb lists one record per CDR3 protein. This repertoire shows more than 500,000 distinct CDR3 sequences, around 31% found once; its top ten account for about 5.6%. About this clonotype: Its antigen is unidentified.

Input material: blood. The receptor was isolated from a girl younger than 18 with multiple sclerosis.

The CDR3 sequence is CASSRNMGTEAFF. CDR3 in DNA: TGTGCCAGCAGCCGAAATATGGGCACTGAAGCTTTCTTT. The chain links TRBV7-8 to TRBJ1-1; D not certain. Looked up from germline, CDR1 is SGHVS and CDR2 is FQNEAQ. Trimming pared 5 bases from V and 4 bases from J, leaving 11 bases between. This CDR3 region has 13 residues.